These 2 T cell receptor beta chains were all obtained from the same sample, sequenced in a study of T cell responses to AZD1222 COVID-19 vaccine. TCRdb's copy holds only in-frame clones and misses some; the assay was immunoSEQ multiplex PCR. The sample yields around 150,000 clones, roughly 92% seen once. The specimen comprised peripheral blood, sampled 28 days after the second AZD1222 dose. These receptors were obtained from an adult who received the AZD1222 COVID-19 vaccine.

V and J are TRBV6-5 and TRBJ1-1, with D hard to call. V dropped 5 bases and J dropped 3 bases, with 13 bases sitting between them. Looked up from germline, CDR1 is MNHEY and CDR2 is SVGAGI. The CDR3 covers 14 residues. The CDR3 is CASSIKTLYTEAFF. The CDR3 DNA follows: TGTGCCAGCAGTATTAAGACACTCTACACTGAAGCTTTCTTT.

The chain couples TRBV28 to TRBJ1-1; D is unresolved. The length of the CDR3 is 15 residues. CDR1 is MDHEN, CDR2 SYDVKM, per germline. Trimming stripped 11 bases from V and 1 base from J, with 20 bases between. The CDR3 is CAARPLPIWNTEAFF. As DNA, the CDR3 is TGTGCCGCCAGACCCCTACCTATCTGGAACACTGAAGCTTTCTTT. Full variable domain (missing parts from reference TRBV28 and TRBJ1-1): DVKVTQSSRYLVKRTGEKVFLECVQDMDHENMFWYRQDPGLGLRLIYFSYDVKMKEKGDIPEGYSVSREKKERFSLILESASTNQTSMYLCAARPLPIWNTEAFFGQGTRLTVV.